This paragraph reports one T cell receptor beta chain. Data came from immunoSEQ multiplex PCR; TCRdb stores just in-frame clones and leaves some out. The sample lists about 480,000 clones; roughly 85% were seen once. The data derive from a study of blood T cell repertoires in COVID-19. There are 14 residues in the CDR3. The ends were cut back, 0 bases at V and 1 base at J, with 7 bases in the middle. Germline CDR1 is SGHTS and CDR2 is YDEGEE. Residents of about two dozen US areas, aged roughly 18 to 89 years, made up the participants. Assignments of participants to cohorts depended upon their own reported clinical history.

This sequence originates from a woman under 30 with acute COVID-19. The sequenced sample consisted of PBMCs or T cells enriched from blood (not recorded which). The chain uses TRBV5-8 and TRBJ2-5; D is unresolved. The CDR3 spells CASSLVGLQETQYF. CDR3 DNA sequence: TGTGCCAGCAGCTTGGTTGGGCTCCAAGAGACCCAGTACTTC. The full variable domain, its missing parts supplied by reference TRBV5-8 and TRBJ2-5, is EAGVTQSPTHLIKTRGQQATLRCSPISGHTSVYWYQQALGLGLQFLLWYDEGEERNRGNFPPRFSGRQFPNYSSELNVNALELEDSALYLCASSLVGLQETQYFGPGTRLLVL.